The present entry profiles one TCR beta chain with its context. Antigen specificity is unknown. This sample was taken from a study of shared clonotypes between healthy human individuals. Overall study context: CD4 naive and CD4 memory each took three plates per donor, while CD8 naive took two and CD8 memory one. Regarding the study as a whole: In contrast to clonotypes shared by all four donors, non-shared clonotypes had lower generation probabilities. Rarefaction exposed incomplete sorted-subset sequencing despite large depth.

The CDR3 is 14 residues long. Germline values: CDR1 WNHNN, CDR2 SYGVQD (reference sequence). V shed 6 bases and J shed 6 bases, with 17 bases lying between them. Some 30,000 T cell genomes (approximately 180 ng DNA) went into each sorted-subset replicate. This table comes from immunoSEQ multiplex PCR, and its TCRdb copy is limited to in-frame clones, with some not included. The sample comprises nearly 750,000 clones, 55% to 80% of which are singletons, and approximately 1.8% rests with the top ten. The rearrangement links TRBV10-1 to TRBJ1-1, with D hard to call. Sequencing was carried out using memory CD4+ T cells sorted from blood. Subset denoted: CD45RA-negative fraction. This TCR was recovered from a woman under 40 in good health. DNA for the CDR3: TGCGCCAGCAGCGACTTGAGGAGGTCCGCTGAAGCTTTCTTT. It encodes CASSDLRRSAEAFF.